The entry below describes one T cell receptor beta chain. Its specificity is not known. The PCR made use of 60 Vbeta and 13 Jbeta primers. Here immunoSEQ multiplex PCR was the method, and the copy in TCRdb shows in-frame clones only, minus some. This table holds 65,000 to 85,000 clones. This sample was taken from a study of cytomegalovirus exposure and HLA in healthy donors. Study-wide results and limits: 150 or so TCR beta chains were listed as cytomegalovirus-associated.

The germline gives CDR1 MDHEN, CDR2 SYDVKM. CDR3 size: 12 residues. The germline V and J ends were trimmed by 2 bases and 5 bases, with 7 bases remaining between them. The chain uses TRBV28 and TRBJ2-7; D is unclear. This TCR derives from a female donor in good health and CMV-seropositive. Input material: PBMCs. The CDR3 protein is CASSLTEDEQYF. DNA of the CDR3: TGTGCCAGCAGTTTAACTGAGGACGAGCAGTACTTC.